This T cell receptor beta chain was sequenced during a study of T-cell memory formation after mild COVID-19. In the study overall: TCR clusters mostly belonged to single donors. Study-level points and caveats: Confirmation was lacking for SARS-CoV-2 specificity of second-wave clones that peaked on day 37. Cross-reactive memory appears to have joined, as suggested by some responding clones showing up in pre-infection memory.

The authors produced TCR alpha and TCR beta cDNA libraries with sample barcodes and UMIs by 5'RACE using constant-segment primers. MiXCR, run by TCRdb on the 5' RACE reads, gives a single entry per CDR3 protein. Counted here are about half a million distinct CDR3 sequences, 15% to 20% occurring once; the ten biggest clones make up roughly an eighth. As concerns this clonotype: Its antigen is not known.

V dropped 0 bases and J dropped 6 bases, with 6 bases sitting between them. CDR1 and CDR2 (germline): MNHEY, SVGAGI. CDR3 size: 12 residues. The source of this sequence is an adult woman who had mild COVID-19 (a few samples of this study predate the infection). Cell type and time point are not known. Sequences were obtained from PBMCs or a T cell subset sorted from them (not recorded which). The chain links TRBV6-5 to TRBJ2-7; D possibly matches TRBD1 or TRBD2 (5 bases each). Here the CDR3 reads CASSYSGVEQYF. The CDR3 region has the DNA TGTGCCAGCAGTTACTCGGGGGTCGAGCAGTACTTC.